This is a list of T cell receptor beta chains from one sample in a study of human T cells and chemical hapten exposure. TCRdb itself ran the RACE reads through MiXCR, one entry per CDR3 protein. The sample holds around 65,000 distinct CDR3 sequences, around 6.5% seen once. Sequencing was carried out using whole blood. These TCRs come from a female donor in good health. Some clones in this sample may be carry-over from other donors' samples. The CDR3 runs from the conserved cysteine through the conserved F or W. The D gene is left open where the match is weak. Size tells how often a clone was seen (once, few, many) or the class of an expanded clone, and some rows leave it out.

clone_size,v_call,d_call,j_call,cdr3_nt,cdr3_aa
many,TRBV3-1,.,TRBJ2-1,TGTGCCAGCAGCTCTAAGGTGGATGAGCAGTTCTTC,CASSSKVDEQFF
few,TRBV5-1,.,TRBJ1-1,TGCGCCAGCAGCCCAGGGGAAACTGAAGCTTTCTTT,CASSPGETEAFF
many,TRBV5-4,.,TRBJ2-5,TGTGCCAGCAGCTTGGAACAGGAAGAGACCCAGTACTTC,CASSLEQEETQYF
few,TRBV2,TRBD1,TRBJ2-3,TGTGCCAGCAGTACAGGGGGCACAGATACGCAGTATTTT,CASSTGGTDTQYF
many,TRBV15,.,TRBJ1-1,TGTGCCACCAGCAGAGGTGGCAGAATCATGAACACTGAAGCTTTCTTT,CATSRGGRIMNTEAFF
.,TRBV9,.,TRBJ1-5,TGTGCCAGCAGCGCTGACGGGAGTATCGCTCAGCCCCAGCATTTT,CASSADGSIAQPQHF
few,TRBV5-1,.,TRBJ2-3,TGCGCCAGCAGGGATCAGGCTCTTAGCACAGATACGCAGTATTTT,CASRDQALSTDTQYF
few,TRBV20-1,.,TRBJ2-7,TGCAGTGCTAGGTCGAGCGGAACCTACGAGCAGTACTTC,CSARSSGTYEQYF
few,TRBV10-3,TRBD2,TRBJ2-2,TGTGCCATCAGTGATCGGCTAGCGGGACCCGGGGAGCTGTTTTTT,CAISDRLAGPGELFF
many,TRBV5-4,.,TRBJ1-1,TGTGCCAGCAGCTCCGGGATCCTGAACACTGAAGCTTTCTTT,CASSSGILNTEAFF
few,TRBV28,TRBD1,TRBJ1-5,TGTGCCAGCAGAGGGACAGGGGATCAGCCCCAGCATTTT,CASRGTGDQPQHF
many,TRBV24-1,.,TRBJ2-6,TGTGCCACCAGTGATCAGGGGCCTGGGGCCAACGTCCTGACTTTC,CATSDQGPGANVLTF
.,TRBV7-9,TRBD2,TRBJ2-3,TGTGCCAGCAGCTCTCTCCTAGCGGGCACAGATACGCAGTATTTT,CASSSLLAGTDTQYF
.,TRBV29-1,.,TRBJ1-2,TGCAGCGCTGCAGGGGAGGGCTATGGCTACACCTTC,CSAAGEGYGYTF
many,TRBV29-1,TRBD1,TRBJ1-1,TGCAGCGGTGGACAGGGGTTGGACACTGAAGCTTTCTTT,CSGGQGLDTEAFF
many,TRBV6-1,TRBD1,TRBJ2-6,TGTGCCAGCAACCGACAGGGTACTGGGGCCAACGTCCTGACTTTC,CASNRQGTGANVLTF
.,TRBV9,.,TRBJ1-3,TGTGCCAGCAGCGTAGACATGAACTCTGGAAACACCATATATTTT,CASSVDMNSGNTIYF
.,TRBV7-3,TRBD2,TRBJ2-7,TGTGCCAGCAGCCCTCCAGCGGGAGTATACGAGCAGTACTTC,CASSPPAGVYEQYF
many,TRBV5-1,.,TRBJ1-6,TGCGCCAGCAGCTTGAACGACAGGAATAATTCACCCCTCCACTTT,CASSLNDRNNSPLHF
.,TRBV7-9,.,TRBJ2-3,TGTGCCAGCAGGATGGCACAAGATACGCAGTATTTT,CASRMAQDTQYF
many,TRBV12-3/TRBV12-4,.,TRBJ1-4,TGTGCCAGCAGTTTTCTGGCGGAAAAACTGTTTTTT,CASSFLAEKLFF
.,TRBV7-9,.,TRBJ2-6,TGTGCCAGCAGCTCCTTACCTTCTGGGGCCAACGTCCTGACTTTC,CASSSLPSGANVLTF
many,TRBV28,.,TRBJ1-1,TGTGCCAGCAGGCCGATAGTGGAGGGCACTGAAGCTTTCTTT,CASRPIVEGTEAFF
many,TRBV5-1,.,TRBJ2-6,TGCGCCAGCAGCTTCATGGACACCGGGTCCAACGTCCTGACTTTC,CASSFMDTGSNVLTF
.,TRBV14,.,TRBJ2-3,TGTGCCAGCAGCCAAGAATCAGGTTACTCCACAGATACGCAGTATTTT,CASSQESGYSTDTQYF
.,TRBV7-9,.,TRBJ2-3,TGTGCCAGCAGCATTGTAGTACGGGGCCCCACAGATACGCAGTATTTT,CASSIVVRGPTDTQYF
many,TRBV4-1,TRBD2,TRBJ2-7,TGCGCCAGCAGCCTGGAAGCGGGAGGGCCAAATTTTGTCTACGAGCAGTACTTC,CASSLEAGGPNFVYEQYF
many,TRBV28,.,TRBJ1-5,TGTGCCAGCAGTTTAGGGGACCCGAAGCCGCCCCAGCATTTT,CASSLGDPKPPQHF
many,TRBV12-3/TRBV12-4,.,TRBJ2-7,TGTGCCAGCAGTTATTCCGGGACCGTCTACGAGCAGTACTTC,CASSYSGTVYEQYF
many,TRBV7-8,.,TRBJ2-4,TGTGCCAGCAGCCCTAACAGCGTATTAAGCATTCAGTACTTC,CASSPNSVLSIQYF
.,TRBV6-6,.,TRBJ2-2,TGTGCCAGCAGTTACTCATTGGGATTTGAGAACACCGGGGAGCTGTTTTTT,CASSYSLGFENTGELFF
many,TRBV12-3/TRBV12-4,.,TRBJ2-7,TGTGCCAGCAGTTTAACAGGCCCCTACGAGCAGTACTTC,CASSLTGPYEQYF